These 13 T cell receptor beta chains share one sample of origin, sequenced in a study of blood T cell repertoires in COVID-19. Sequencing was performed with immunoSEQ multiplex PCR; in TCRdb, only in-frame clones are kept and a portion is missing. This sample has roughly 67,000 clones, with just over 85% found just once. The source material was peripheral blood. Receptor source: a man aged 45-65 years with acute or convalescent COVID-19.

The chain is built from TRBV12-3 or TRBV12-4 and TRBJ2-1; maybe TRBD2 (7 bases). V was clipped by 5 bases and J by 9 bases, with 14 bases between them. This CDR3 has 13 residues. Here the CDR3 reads CASSTGTIGEQFF. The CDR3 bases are TGTGCCAGCAGTACAGGGACTATCGGTGAGCAGTTCTTC.

CDR3 nucleotides: TGTGCCAGCAGCTTAGGGGCGGGAGGGCCAGATACGCAGTATTTT. Amino acids: CASSLGAGGPDTQYF. The chain recombines TRBV7-2 with TRBJ2-3, with 9 bases matching TRBD2. This CDR3 region has 15 residues. Trimming removed 1 base from V and 4 bases from J; junction bases left unmatched: 3. CDR1 and CDR2 (germline): SGHTA, FQGNSA.

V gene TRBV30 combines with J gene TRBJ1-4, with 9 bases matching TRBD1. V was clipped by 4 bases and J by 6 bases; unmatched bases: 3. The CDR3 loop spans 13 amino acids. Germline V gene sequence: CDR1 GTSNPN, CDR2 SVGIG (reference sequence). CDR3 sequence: CAWIGQGYEKLFF. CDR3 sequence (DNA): TGTGCCTGGATAGGACAGGGGTATGAAAAACTGTTTTTT.

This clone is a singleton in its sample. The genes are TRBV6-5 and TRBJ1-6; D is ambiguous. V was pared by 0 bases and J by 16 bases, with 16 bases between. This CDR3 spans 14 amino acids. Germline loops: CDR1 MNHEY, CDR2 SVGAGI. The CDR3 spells CASSYSGPQWSLHF. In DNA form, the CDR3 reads TGTGCCAGCAGTTACTCTGGCCCCCAGTGGTCTCTCCACTTT.

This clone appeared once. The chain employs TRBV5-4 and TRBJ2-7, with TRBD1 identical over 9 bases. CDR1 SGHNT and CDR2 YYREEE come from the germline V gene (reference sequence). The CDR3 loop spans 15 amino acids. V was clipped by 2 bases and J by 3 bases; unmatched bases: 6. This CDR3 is CASSFPGTGIYEQYF. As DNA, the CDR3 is TGTGCCAGCAGCTTTCCCGGGACAGGGATCTACGAGCAGTACTTC.

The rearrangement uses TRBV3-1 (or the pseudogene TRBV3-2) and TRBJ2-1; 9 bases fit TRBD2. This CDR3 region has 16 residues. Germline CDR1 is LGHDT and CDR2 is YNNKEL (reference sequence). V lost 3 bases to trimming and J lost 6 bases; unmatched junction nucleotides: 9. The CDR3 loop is CASSQGGRVNPNEQFF. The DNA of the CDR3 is TGTGCCAGCAGCCAGGGCGGGAGGGTAAATCCCAATGAGCAGTTCTTC.

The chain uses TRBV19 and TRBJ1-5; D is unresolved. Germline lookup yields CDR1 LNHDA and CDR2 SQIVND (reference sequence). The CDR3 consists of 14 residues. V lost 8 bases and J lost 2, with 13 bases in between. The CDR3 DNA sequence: TGTGCCAGTCGAGTTCAGGATGGCAATCAGCCCCAGCATTTT. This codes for CASRVQDGNQPQHF.

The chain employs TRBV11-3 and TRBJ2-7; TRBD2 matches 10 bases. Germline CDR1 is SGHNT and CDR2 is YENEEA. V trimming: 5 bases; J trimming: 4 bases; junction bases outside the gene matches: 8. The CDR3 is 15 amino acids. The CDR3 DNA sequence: TGTGCCAGCAGCACTCCTAGCGGGAGCGCATACGAGCAGTACTTC. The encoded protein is CASSTPSGSAYEQYF.

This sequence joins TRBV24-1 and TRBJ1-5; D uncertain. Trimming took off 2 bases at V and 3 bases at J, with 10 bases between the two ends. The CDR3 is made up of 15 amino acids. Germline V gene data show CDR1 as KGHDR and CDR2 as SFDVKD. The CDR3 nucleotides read TGTGCCACCAGTGATTCCAGCCTAGACAATCAGCCCCAGCATTTT. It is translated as CATSDSSLDNQPQHF.

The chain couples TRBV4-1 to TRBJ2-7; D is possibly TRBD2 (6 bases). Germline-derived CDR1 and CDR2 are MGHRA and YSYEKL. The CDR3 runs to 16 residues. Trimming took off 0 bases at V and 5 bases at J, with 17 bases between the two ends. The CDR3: CASSQDPGALGHEQYF. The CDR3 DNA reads TGCGCCAGCAGCCAAGACCCGGGAGCCCTGGGTCACGAGCAGTACTTC.

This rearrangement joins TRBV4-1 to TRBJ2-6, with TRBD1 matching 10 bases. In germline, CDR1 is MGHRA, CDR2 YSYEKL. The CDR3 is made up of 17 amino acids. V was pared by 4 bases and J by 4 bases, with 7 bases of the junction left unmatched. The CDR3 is CASSLAGTGAGANVLTF. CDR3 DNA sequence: TGCGCCAGCAGCCTGGCCGGGACAGGGGCCGGGGCCAACGTCCTGACTTTC.

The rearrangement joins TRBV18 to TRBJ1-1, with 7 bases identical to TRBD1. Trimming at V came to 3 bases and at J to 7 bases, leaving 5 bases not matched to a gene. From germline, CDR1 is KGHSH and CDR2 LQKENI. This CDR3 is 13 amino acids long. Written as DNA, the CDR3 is TGTGCCAGCTCACCCGACAGGGCCAGTGAAGCTTTCTTT. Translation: CASSPDRASEAFF.

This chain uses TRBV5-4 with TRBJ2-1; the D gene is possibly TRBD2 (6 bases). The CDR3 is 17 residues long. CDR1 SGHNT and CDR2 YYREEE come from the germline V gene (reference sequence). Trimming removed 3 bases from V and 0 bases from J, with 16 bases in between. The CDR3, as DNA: TGTGCCAGCAGCTCCCCCGGGACTGAGAGCTCCTACAATGAGCAGTTCTTC. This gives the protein CASSSPGTESSYNEQFF.